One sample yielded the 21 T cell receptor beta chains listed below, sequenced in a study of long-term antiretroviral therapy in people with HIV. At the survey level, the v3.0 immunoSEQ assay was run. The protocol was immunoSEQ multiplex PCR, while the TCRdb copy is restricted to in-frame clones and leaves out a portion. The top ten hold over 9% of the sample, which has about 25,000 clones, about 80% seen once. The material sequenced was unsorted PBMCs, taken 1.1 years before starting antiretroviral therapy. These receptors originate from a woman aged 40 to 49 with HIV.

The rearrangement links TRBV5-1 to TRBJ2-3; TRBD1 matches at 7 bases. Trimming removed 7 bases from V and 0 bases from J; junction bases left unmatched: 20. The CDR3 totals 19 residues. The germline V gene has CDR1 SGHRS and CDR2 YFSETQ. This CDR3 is CASHPLRGTESISTDTQYF. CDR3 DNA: TGCGCCAGCCACCCTCTACGAGGGACAGAGAGCATTAGCACAGATACGCAGTATTTT.

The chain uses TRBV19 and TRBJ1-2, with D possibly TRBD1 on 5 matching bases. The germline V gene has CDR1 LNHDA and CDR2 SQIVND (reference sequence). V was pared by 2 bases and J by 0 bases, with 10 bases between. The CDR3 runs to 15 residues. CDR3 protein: CASSITGGANYGYTF. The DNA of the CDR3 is TGTGCCAGTAGTATAACAGGAGGGGCTAACTATGGCTACACCTTC.

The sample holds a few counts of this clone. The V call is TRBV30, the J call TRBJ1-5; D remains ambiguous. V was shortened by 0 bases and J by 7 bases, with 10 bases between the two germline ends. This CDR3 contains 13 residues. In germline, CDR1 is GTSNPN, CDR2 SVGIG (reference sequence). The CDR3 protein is CAWSVPVGQPQHF. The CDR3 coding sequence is TGTGCCTGGAGTGTACCAGTTGGGCAGCCCCAGCATTTT.

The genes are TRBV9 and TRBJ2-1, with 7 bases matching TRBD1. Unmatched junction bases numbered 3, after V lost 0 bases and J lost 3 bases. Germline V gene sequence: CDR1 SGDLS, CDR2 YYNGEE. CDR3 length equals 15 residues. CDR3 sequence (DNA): TGTGCCAGCAGCGTAGGACAGGGTGTCTACAATGAGCAGTTCTTC. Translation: CASSVGQGVYNEQFF.

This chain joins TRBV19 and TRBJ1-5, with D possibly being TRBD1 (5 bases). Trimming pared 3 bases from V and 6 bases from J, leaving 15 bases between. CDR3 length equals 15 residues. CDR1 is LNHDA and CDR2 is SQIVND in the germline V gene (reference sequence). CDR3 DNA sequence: TGTGCCAGTAGTATTATAGGTCAGGGTGGTCAGCCCCAGCATTTT. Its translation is CASSIIGQGGQPQHF.

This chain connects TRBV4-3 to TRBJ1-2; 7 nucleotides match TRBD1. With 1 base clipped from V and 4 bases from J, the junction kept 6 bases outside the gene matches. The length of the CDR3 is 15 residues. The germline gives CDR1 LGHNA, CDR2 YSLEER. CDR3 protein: CASSQGRTGPYGYTF. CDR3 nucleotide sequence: TGCGCCAGCAGCCAAGGTCGGACAGGACCCTATGGCTACACCTTC.

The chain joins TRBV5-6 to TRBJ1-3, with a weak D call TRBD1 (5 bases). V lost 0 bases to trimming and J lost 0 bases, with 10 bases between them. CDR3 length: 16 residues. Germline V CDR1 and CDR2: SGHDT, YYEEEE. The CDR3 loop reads CASSLGPRDSGNTIYF. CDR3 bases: TGTGCCAGCAGCTTGGGTCCCAGGGACTCTGGAAACACCATATATTTT.

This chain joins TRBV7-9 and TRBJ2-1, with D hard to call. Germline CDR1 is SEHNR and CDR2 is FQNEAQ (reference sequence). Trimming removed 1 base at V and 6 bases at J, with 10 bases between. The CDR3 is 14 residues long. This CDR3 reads CASSLVLAVNEQFF. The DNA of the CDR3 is TGTGCCAGCAGCTTAGTATTGGCAGTCAATGAGCAGTTCTTC.

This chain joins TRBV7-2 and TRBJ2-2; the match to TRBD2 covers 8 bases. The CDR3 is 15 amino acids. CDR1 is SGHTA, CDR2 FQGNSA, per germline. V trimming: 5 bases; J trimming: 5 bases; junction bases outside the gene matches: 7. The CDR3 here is CASSLGLAETGELFF. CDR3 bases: TGTGCCAGCAGCCTCGGACTAGCAGAGACCGGGGAGCTGTTTTTT.

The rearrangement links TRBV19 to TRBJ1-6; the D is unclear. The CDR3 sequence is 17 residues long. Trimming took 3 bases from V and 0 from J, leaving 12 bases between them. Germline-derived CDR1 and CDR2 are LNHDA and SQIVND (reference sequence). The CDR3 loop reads CASSIPASSSYNSPLHF. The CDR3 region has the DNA TGTGCCAGTAGTATCCCGGCTAGTAGCTCCTATAATTCACCCCTCCACTTT.

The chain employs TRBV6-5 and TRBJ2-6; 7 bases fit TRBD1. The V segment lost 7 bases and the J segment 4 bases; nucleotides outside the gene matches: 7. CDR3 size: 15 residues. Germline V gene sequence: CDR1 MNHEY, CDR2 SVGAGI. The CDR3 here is CASTRQGTGANVLTF. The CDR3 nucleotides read TGTGCCAGCACCAGACAGGGTACAGGGGCCAACGTCCTGACTTTC.

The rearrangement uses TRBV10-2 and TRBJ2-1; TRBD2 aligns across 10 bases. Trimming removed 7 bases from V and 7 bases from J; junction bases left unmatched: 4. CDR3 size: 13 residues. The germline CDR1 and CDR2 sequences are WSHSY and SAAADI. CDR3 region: CASTRTSGNEQFF. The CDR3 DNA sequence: TGCGCCAGCACTAGGACTAGCGGAAATGAGCAGTTCTTC.

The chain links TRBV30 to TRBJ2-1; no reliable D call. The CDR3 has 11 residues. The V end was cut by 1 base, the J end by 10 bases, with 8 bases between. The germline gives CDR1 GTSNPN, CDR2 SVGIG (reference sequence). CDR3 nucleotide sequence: TGTGCCTGGAGTGAGTGGGGAGAGCAGTTCTTC. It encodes CAWSEWGEQFF.

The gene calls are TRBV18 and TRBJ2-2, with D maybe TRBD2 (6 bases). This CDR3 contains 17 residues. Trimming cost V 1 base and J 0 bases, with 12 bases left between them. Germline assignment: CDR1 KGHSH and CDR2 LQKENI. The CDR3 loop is CASSPLSWGANTGELFF. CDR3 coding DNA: TGTGCCAGCTCACCACTTTCGTGGGGGGCGAACACCGGGGAGCTGTTTTTT.

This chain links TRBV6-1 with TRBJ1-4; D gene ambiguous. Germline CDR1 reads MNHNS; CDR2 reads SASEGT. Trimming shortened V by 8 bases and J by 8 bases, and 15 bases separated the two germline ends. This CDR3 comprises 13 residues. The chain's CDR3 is CASPTPLGEKLFF. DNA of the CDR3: TGTGCCAGCCCGACCCCTTTAGGGGAAAAACTGTTTTTT.

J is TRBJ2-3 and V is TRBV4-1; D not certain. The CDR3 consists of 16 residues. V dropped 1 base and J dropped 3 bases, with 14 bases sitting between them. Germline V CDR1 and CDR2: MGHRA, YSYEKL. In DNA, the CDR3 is TGCGCCAGCAGCCAAGCAATGGCCATAGGGACAGATACGCAGTATTTT. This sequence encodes CASSQAMAIGTDTQYF.

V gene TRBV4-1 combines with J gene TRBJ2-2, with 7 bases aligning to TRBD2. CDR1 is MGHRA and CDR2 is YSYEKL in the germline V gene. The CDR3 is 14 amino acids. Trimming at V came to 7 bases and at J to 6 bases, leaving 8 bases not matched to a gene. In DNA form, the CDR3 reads TGCGCCAGCAATTCGCGGGAGTGGGCCGGGGAGCTGTTTTTT. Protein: CASNSREWAGELFF.

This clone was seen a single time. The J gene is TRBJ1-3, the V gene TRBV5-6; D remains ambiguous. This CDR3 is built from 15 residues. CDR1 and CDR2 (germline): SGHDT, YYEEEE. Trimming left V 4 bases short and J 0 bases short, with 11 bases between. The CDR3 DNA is TGTGCCAGCAGCCTGAGGGCTCGCTCTGGAAACACCATATATTTT. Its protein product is CASSLRARSGNTIYF. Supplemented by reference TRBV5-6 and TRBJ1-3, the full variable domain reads DAGVTQSPTHLIKTRGQQVTLRCSPKSGHDTVSWYQQALGQGPQFIFQYYEEEERQRGNFPDRFSGHQFPNYSSELNVNALLLGDSALYLCASSLRARSGNTIYFGEGSWLTVV.

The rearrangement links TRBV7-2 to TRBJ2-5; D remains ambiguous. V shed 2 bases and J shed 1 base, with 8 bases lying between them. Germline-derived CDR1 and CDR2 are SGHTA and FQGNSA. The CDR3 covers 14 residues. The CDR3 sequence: CASSLSRAQETQYF. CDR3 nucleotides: TGTGCCAGCAGCTTATCCCGAGCCCAAGAGACCCAGTACTTC. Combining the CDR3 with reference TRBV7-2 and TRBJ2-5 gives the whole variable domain GAGVSQSPSNKVTEKGKDVELRCDPISGHTALYWYRQSLGQGLEFLIYFQGNSAPDKSGLPSDRFSAERTGGSVSTLTIQRTQQEDSAVYLCASSLSRAQETQYFGPGTRLLVL.

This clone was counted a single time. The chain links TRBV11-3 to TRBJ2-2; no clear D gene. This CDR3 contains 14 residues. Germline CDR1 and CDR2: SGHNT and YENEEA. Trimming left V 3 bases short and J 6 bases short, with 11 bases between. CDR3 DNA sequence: TGTGCCAGCAGCTTGGAAGGGTGGTCCGGGGAGCTGTTTTTT. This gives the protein CASSLEGWSGELFF. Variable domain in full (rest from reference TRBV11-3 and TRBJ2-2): EAGVVQSPRYKIIEKKQPVAFWCNPISGHNTLYWYLQNLGQGPELLIRYENEEAVDDSQLPKDRFSAERLKGVDSTLKIQPAELGDSAVYLCASSLEGWSGELFFGEGSRLTVL.

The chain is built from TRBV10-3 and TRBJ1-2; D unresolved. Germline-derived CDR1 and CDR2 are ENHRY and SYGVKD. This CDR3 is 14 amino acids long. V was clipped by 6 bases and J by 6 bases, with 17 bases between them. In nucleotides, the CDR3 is TGTGCCATCAGCCAGACCGGGCCTCAGGATGGCTACACCTTC. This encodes CAISQTGPQDGYTF.